The 17 T cell receptor beta chains reported below all come from one sample, sequenced in a study of T cell repertoires in cytomegalovirus infection. TCRdb ran MiXCR on the reads and lists one entry per CDR3 protein. The data hold hundreds of thousands of distinct CDR3 sequences, with around 32% observed a single time. Their recognized antigens are unknown. Specimen: cultured PBMCs, collected from culture after CMV antigen stimulation. These receptors came from a human donor in good health (CMV status not recorded). Some clones in this sample may be carry-over from other donors' samples.

This chain links TRBV5-4 with TRBJ1-1; tentative D call: TRBD1 (5 bases). V lost 4 bases to trimming and J lost 8 bases, with 18 bases between them. Germline CDR1 SGHNT, CDR2 YYREEE (reference sequence). The CDR3 extends over 14 amino acids. The CDR3 here is CASSPPSGTVEAFF. CDR3 in DNA: TGTGCCAGCAGCCCACCGTCCGGGACTGTGGAAGCTTTCTTT.

The CDR3: CASSTQLGQGDYEQYF. In DNA form, the CDR3 reads TGTGCCAGTAGTACCCAGTTGGGGCAGGGGGACTACGAGCAGTACTTC. This chain uses TRBV19 with TRBJ2-7; 7 nucleotides align to TRBD1. The CDR3 has 16 residues. The J segment lost 3 bases and the V segment lost 4 bases, leaving 12 bases of the junction unmatched. CDR1 is LNHDA and CDR2 is SQIVND in the germline V gene (reference sequence).

The chain links TRBV2 to TRBJ2-1; weak D call: TRBD1 (6 bases). Germline V lookup: CDR1 SNHLY, CDR2 FYNNEI. The CDR3 runs to 11 residues. The V end was cut by 5 bases, the J end by 11 bases, with 10 bases between. The CDR3 here is CASSWTDKQFF. The CDR3 coding sequence is TGTGCCAGCAGTTGGACAGATAAGCAGTTCTTC.

This rearrangement joins TRBV19 to TRBJ1-2; D is unclear. CDR1 LNHDA and CDR2 SQIVND come from the germline V gene (reference sequence). V lost 5 bases and J lost 4, with 20 bases in between. This CDR3 has 16 amino acids. The CDR3 is CASSPPGSVRTYGYTF. The CDR3, as DNA: TGTGCCAGTAGTCCCCCGGGAAGTGTCCGGACCTATGGCTACACCTTC.

The chain couples TRBV19 to TRBJ1-5, with a possible D match to TRBD1 (6 bases). V was cut by 5 bases and J by 3 bases, with 14 bases left in between. The CDR3 has 15 residues. Germline loops: CDR1 LNHDA, CDR2 SQIVND (reference sequence). The CDR3 nucleotides are TGTGCCAGTAGTGACAGGCCTCCCCCCAATCAGCCCCAGCATTTT. This encodes CASSDRPPPNQPQHF.

The genes are TRBV18 and TRBJ1-4; D is perhaps TRBD1 (6 bases). V shed 2 bases and J shed 4 bases, with 8 bases lying between them. The CDR3 has 14 residues. Germline lookup yields CDR1 KGHSH and CDR2 LQKENI. The CDR3 nucleotides read TGTGCCAGCTCACCAGACAGGAGTAATGAAAAACTGTTTTTT. It specifies CASSPDRSNEKLFF.

This chain uses TRBV7-6 with TRBJ2-7; D perhaps matches TRBD1 (6 bases). The CDR3 contains 15 residues. The V end lost 4 bases, the J end lost 2 bases, and 15 bases lay between the germline ends. Germline V gene lookup returns CDR1 SGHVS and CDR2 FNYEAQ. CDR3 DNA sequence: TGTGCCAGCAGCTCGGACAGAACGGCGGCCTACGAGCAGTACTTC. Protein product: CASSSDRTAAYEQYF.

The V call is TRBV27, the J call TRBJ2-3; no clear D. The CDR3 length is 13 residues. Between the trimmed V and J ends, which lost 1 base and 4 bases, there was a span of 6 bases. The germline CDR1 and CDR2 sequences are MNHEY and SMNVEV (reference sequence). The CDR3: CASSLFAADTQYF. CDR3 DNA sequence: TGTGCCAGCAGTTTATTCGCTGCAGATACGCAGTATTTT.

V and J are TRBV5-1 and TRBJ1-1; 10 bases align to TRBD1. CDR1 is SGHRS and CDR2 is YFSETQ in the germline V gene. J lost 3 bases, V lost 4 bases, and 6 bases had no gene match. The CDR3 consists of 15 residues. CDR3 coding DNA: TGCGCCAGCAGCCGGGGGACAGGGGTTTACACTGAAGCTTTCTTT. Protein sequence: CASSRGTGVYTEAFF.

The table lists this clonotype with many counts. The rearrangement joins TRBV7-2 to TRBJ2-5, with 9 nucleotides matching TRBD2. Losses at the gene ends were 5 bases for V and 1 base for J; bases not matched to a gene: 8. Germline V gene data show CDR1 as SGHTA and CDR2 as FQGNSA. The CDR3 spans 16 residues. In DNA, the CDR3 is TGTGCCAGCAGCCCCTCCTGGACTAGCGCCCAAGAGACCCAGTACTTC. Amino acids: CASSPSWTSAQETQYF.

This sequence joins TRBV6-1 and TRBJ2-7; D may be TRBD1 (7 bases). V was trimmed by 8 bases and J by 5 bases, leaving 16 bases between them. The CDR3 loop spans 13 amino acids. Germline CDR1 reads MNHNS; CDR2 reads SASEGT. The CDR3 DNA sequence: TGTGCCAGCGGCGGAGGGGGCTACGACGAGCAGTACTTC. Its translation is CASGGGGYDEQYF.

This clonotype was counted a few times. V is TRBV28 and J is TRBJ1-1, with D possibly TRBD1 on 6 matching bases. The germline V gene encodes CDR1 MDHEN and CDR2 SYDVKM. The CDR3 extends over 15 amino acids. V lost 5 bases and J 3 bases, leaving 16 bases between the germline ends. CDR3 in DNA: TGTGCCAGCAGTCGGGGGCAGGGGAGAGACACTGAAGCTTTCTTT. Translation gives CASSRGQGRDTEAFF.

The V gene is TRBV20-1, the J gene TRBJ1-1; D is unresolved. Germline CDR1 reads DFQATT; CDR2 reads SNEGSKA (reference sequence). The CDR3 is made up of 13 amino acids. The germline V and J ends were trimmed by 0 bases and 0 bases, with 5 bases remaining between them. In DNA, the CDR3 is TGCAGTGCTAGAGATGTGGTGAACACTGAAGCTTTCTTT. Protein product: CSARDVVNTEAFF.

The chain recombines TRBV7-2 with TRBJ1-2; D gene uncertain. The CDR3 is 13 amino acids. CDR1 is SGHTA, CDR2 FQGNSA, per germline. Trimming pared 3 bases from V and 7 bases from J, leaving 12 bases between. CDR3 region: CASSFRGRGGYTF. The DNA for the CDR3 is TGTGCCAGCAGCTTTAGAGGGCGGGGTGGCTACACCTTC. The complete variable domain, with remaining parts taken from reference TRBV7-2 and TRBJ1-2, reads GAGVSQSPSNKVTEKGKDVELRCDPISGHTALYWYRQSLGQGLEFLIYFQGNSAPDKSGLPSDRFSAERTGGSVSTLTIQRTQQEDSAVYLCASSFRGRGGYTFGSGTRLTVV.

Note on this clonotype: A much larger clone differs by one base, so this may be a read error. This chain links TRBV7-2 with TRBJ2-1; D tentatively reads TRBD1 or TRBD2 (5 bases each). This CDR3 comprises 14 residues. Germline V gives CDR1 SGHTA, CDR2 FQGNSA. In DNA form, the CDR3 reads TGTGCCAACAGCTCCGGGATCGCGCAAGGGGCGGCGTTCTTC. Translation: CANSSGIAQGAAFF.

The chain joins TRBV15 to TRBJ2-7; D remains unclear. From germline, CDR1 is LNHNV and CDR2 YYDKDF (reference sequence). The V and J ends lost 1 base and 0 bases respectively, with 10 bases between them. The CDR3 is made up of 15 amino acids. The CDR3, as DNA: TGTGCCACCAGCAGAGGTCAGGCAGTCTCCTACGAGCAGTACTTC. Translated, it gives CATSRGQAVSYEQYF. The full variable domain, its missing parts supplied by reference TRBV15 and TRBJ2-7, is DAMVIQNPRYQVTQFGKPVTLSCSQTLNHNVMYWYQQKSSQAPKLLFHYYDKDFNNEADTPDNFQSRRPNTSFCFLDIRSPGLGDTAMYLCATSRGQAVSYEQYFGPGTRLTVT.

The rearrangement uses TRBV6-2 or TRBV6-3 and TRBJ2-1, with 11 bases matching TRBD2. Trimming removed 7 bases from V and 7 bases from J; junction bases left unmatched: 15. The germline V gene has CDR1 MNHEY and CDR2 SVGEGT. The CDR3 loop spans 17 amino acids. The CDR3 nucleotides read TGTGCCAGCACACAAGCCTGGGTGCTAGCGGGAGGAAATGAGCAGTTCTTC. Residues: CASTQAWVLAGGNEQFF.